This is a list of T cell receptor beta chains from one sample in a study of blood T cell repertoires in COVID-19. Sequencing was performed with immunoSEQ multiplex PCR; in TCRdb, only in-frame clones are kept and a portion is missing. The data contain 70,000 to 95,000 clones, approximately 78% of them singletons. The sequencing sample was made of peripheral blood. These receptors were obtained from a human donor in a cohort sampled during active COVID-19. Each CDR3 is given without its conserved first and last residue. The order of the fields is V gene, CDR3 length, CDR3 protein.

V gene: TRBV21-1
CDR3 length: 14
CDR3 protein: ASSKARGGGQPPLH

V gene: TRBV3-1/TRBV3-2
CDR3 length: 16
CDR3 protein: ASSHTISPGQGIDEQF

V gene: TRBV18
CDR3 length: 14
CDR3 protein: ASSARQGASNSPLH

V gene: TRBV30
CDR3 length: 11
CDR3 protein: AWSGQGIQPLH

V gene: TRBV6-6
CDR3 length: 11
CDR3 protein: ASSPRSNYGYT

V gene: TRBV5-4
CDR3 length: 14
CDR3 protein: ASSPRLAGGLETQY

V gene: TRBV9
CDR3 length: 12
CDR3 protein: ASRATGGNYGYT

V gene: TRBV7-2
CDR3 length: 10
CDR3 protein: ASSTDSYEQF

V gene: TRBV5-1
CDR3 length: 16
CDR3 protein: ASKFSSGASGWQETQY

V gene: TRBV5-1
CDR3 length: 14
CDR3 protein: ASSLVSGDGENEQF

V gene: TRBV6-6
CDR3 length: 14
CDR3 protein: ASSYSTGGNFYGYT

V gene: TRBV19
CDR3 length: 13
CDR3 protein: ASSISTGGSYEQY

V gene: TRBV18
CDR3 length: 15
CDR3 protein: ASSPQTLGGANTEAF

V gene: TRBV28
CDR3 length: 12
CDR3 protein: ASSLWGAGNTIY

V gene: TRBV30
CDR3 length: 14
CDR3 protein: AWSLSVRQYNSPLH

V gene: TRBV5-5
CDR3 length: 14
CDR3 protein: ASSPVVGGVDSPLH

V gene: TRBV27
CDR3 length: 12
CDR3 protein: ASSYRGSYNEQF

V gene: TRBV3-1/TRBV3-2
CDR3 length: 15
CDR3 protein: ASSHRGQGRTNEKLF

V gene: TRBV5-1
CDR3 length: 13
CDR3 protein: ASSFTGTAQETQY

V gene: TRBV11-2
CDR3 length: 14
CDR3 protein: ASSPWTSGDTDTQY

V gene: TRBV19
CDR3 length: 12
CDR3 protein: ASSNRDNSYEQY

V gene: TRBV5-1
CDR3 length: 12
CDR3 protein: ASSQDRVPVEQF

V gene: TRBV4-3
CDR3 length: 10
CDR3 protein: ASSPRGDTQY

V gene: TRBV5-6
CDR3 length: 14
CDR3 protein: ASSWGTGFLRETQY

V gene: TRBV6-5
CDR3 length: 13
CDR3 protein: ASSYSRQGGQPQH

V gene: TRBV4-2
CDR3 length: 14
CDR3 protein: ASSQDGGQGSEKLF

V gene: TRBV7-9
CDR3 length: 12
CDR3 protein: ASSTGVVDSPLH

V gene: TRBV7-2
CDR3 length: 14
CDR3 protein: ASSLGGPYSNQPQH

V gene: TRBV10-3
CDR3 length: 12
CDR3 protein: AINRGQGGETQY

V gene: TRBV24-1
CDR3 length: 12
CDR3 protein: ATSGPPRGSELF

V gene: TRBV11-2
CDR3 length: 10
CDR3 protein: ASSPDFYGYT

V gene: TRBV6-6
CDR3 length: 8
CDR3 protein: ASRLEKLF

V gene: TRBV5-4
CDR3 length: 13
CDR3 protein: ASSSRDRGGYEQY

V gene: TRBV7-9
CDR3 length: 13
CDR3 protein: ASSHRDRGTGELF

V gene: TRBV9
CDR3 length: 11
CDR3 protein: ASSATLNTEAF

V gene: TRBV30
CDR3 length: 13
CDR3 protein: ACSLTGKSTGELF

V gene: TRBV27
CDR3 length: 11
CDR3 protein: ASSPYFFNEQF

V gene: TRBV5-1
CDR3 length: 13
CDR3 protein: ASSLVGLGADTQY

V gene: TRBV4-3
CDR3 length: 14
CDR3 protein: ASSQGRAPSTDTQY

V gene: TRBV11-2
CDR3 length: 10
CDR3 protein: ASSLGATEAF

V gene: TRBV24-1
CDR3 length: 15
CDR3 protein: ATSDSRPTGSYNEQF

V gene: TRBV18
CDR3 length: 13
CDR3 protein: ASSLLDSYNTEAF

V gene: TRBV5-1
CDR3 length: 14
CDR3 protein: ASSLGTSGQAIGYT

V gene: TRBV15
CDR3 length: 15
CDR3 protein: ATSRKTGTSRTGELF

V gene: TRBV5-1
CDR3 length: 15
CDR3 protein: ASSLGLAGGLTDTQY

V gene: TRBV4-3
CDR3 length: 11
CDR3 protein: ASSQDERRGYT

V gene: TRBV7-3
CDR3 length: 10
CDR3 protein: ADLGAHNEQF

V gene: TRBV5-1
CDR3 length: 12
CDR3 protein: ASSLIQFADTQY

V gene: TRBV2
CDR3 length: 12
CDR3 protein: ASSEQGANYGYT

V gene: TRBV5-6
CDR3 length: 12
CDR3 protein: ASSLGPGAYEQY

V gene: TRBV11-3
CDR3 length: 12
CDR3 protein: ASSLDGVGYEQY

V gene: TRBV6-5
CDR3 length: 10
CDR3 protein: ASIYSGNTIY

V gene: TRBV7-2
CDR3 length: 13
CDR3 protein: ASSSPDRGSYGYT

V gene: TRBV27
CDR3 length: 12
CDR3 protein: ASSRIGGVQPQH

V gene: TRBV6-5
CDR3 length: 12
CDR3 protein: ASREGGSGGTQY

V gene: TRBV4-1
CDR3 length: 15
CDR3 protein: ASSQKGLTGSGNIQY

V gene: TRBV19
CDR3 length: 13
CDR3 protein: ASSPWGVLRTEAF